Listed below are T cell receptor beta chains from one sample, sequenced in a study of CD8 T cells in Susac syndrome. MiXCR, run by TCRdb on the immunoSEQ multiplex PCR reads, gives a single entry per CDR3 protein. This repertoire shows roughly 330,000 distinct CDR3 sequences, 92% found once; its top ten account for 0.065%. The specimen sequenced was CD4+ T cells from PBMCs. Receptor source: a human donor with multiple sclerosis. CDR3s include the opening cysteine and the closing phenylalanine or tryptophan. Fields, in order: J gene, V gene, CDR3 protein.

j_gene: TRBJ1-2; v_gene: TRBV7-2; CDR3aa: CASSYSGSYGYTF
j_gene: TRBJ2-1; v_gene: TRBV5-1; CDR3aa: CASRVTGSYNEQFF
j_gene: TRBJ1-1; v_gene: TRBV5-1; CDR3aa: CASSLYEDTEAFF
j_gene: TRBJ2-3; v_gene: TRBV9; CDR3aa: CASSESHGPLIRDTQYF
j_gene: TRBJ1-2; v_gene: TRBV7-9; CDR3aa: CASSVTGRDYGYTF
j_gene: TRBJ2-3; v_gene: TRBV7-3; CDR3aa: CASSSLAISTDTQYF
j_gene: TRBJ2-3; v_gene: TRBV7-9; CDR3aa: CASSLVSYRGKDTQYF
j_gene: TRBJ1-5; v_gene: TRBV2; CDR3aa: CASSEAEGQPQHF
j_gene: TRBJ2-1; v_gene: TRBV15; CDR3aa: CATSRDNLMGYSGRANEQFF
j_gene: TRBJ1-4; v_gene: TRBV20-1; CDR3aa: CSAISLWDDEKLFF
j_gene: TRBJ2-5; v_gene: TRBV19; CDR3aa: CASSIDPGTPQETQYF
j_gene: TRBJ1-2; v_gene: TRBV29-1; CDR3aa: CSTGQGLNYGYTF
j_gene: TRBJ1-1; v_gene: TRBV12-3/TRBV12-4; CDR3aa: CASGPWTGETTEAFF
j_gene: TRBJ1-1; v_gene: TRBV29-1; CDR3aa: CSVVTTGVVTEAFF
j_gene: TRBJ1-1; v_gene: TRBV29-1; CDR3aa: CSATEAFF
j_gene: TRBJ2-3; v_gene: TRBV4-3; CDR3aa: CASSHRASTDTQYF
j_gene: TRBJ2-5; v_gene: TRBV20-1; CDR3aa: CSARDRARGETQYF
j_gene: TRBJ1-2; v_gene: TRBV5-1; CDR3aa: CASRSTPNYGYTF
j_gene: TRBJ1-5; v_gene: TRBV6-2/TRBV6-3; CDR3aa: CASRTGQGGNQPQHF
j_gene: TRBJ1-2; v_gene: TRBV7-2; CDR3aa: CASSVQGSGYGYTF